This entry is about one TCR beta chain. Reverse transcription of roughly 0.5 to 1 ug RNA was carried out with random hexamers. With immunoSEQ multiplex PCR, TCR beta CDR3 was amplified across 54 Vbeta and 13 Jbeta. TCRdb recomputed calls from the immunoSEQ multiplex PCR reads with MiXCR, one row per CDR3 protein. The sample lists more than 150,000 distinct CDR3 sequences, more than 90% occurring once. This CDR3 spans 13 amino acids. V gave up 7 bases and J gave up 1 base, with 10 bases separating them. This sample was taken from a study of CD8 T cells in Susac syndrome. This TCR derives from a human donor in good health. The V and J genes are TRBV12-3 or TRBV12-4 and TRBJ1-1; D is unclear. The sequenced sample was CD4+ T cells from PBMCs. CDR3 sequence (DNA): TGTGCCAGCACTCCGGAGAGGAACACTGAAGCTTTCTTT. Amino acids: CASTPERNTEAFF.